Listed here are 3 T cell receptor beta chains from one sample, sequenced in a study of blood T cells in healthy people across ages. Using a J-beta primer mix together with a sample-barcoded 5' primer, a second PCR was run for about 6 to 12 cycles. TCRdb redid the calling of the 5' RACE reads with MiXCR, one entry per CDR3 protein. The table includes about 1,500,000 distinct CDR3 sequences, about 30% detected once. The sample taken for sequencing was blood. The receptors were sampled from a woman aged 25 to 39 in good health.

CDR3 sequence (DNA): TGCAGTGCTAGAGGGAGGACAGGTAATCAGCCCCAGCATTTT. Residues: CSARGRTGNQPQHF. The chain recombines TRBV20-1 with TRBJ1-5, with TRBD1 identical over 7 bases. The CDR3 sequence is 14 residues long. V lost 1 base, J lost 4 bases, and 4 bases stayed unmatched. Germline CDR1 reads DFQATT; CDR2 reads SNEGSKA (reference sequence).

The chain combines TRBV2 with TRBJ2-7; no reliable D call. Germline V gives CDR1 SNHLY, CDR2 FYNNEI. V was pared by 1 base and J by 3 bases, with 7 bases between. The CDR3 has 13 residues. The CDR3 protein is CASSEDWSYEQYF. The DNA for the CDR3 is TGTGCCAGCAGTGAAGACTGGAGCTACGAGCAGTACTTC.

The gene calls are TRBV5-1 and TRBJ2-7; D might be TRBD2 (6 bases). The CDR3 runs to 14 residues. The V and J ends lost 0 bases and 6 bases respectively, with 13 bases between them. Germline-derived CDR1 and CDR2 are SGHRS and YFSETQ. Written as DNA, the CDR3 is TGCGCCAGCAGCTTGGAAGTAAGGGAGGCCGAGCAGTACTTC. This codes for CASSLEVREAEQYF.